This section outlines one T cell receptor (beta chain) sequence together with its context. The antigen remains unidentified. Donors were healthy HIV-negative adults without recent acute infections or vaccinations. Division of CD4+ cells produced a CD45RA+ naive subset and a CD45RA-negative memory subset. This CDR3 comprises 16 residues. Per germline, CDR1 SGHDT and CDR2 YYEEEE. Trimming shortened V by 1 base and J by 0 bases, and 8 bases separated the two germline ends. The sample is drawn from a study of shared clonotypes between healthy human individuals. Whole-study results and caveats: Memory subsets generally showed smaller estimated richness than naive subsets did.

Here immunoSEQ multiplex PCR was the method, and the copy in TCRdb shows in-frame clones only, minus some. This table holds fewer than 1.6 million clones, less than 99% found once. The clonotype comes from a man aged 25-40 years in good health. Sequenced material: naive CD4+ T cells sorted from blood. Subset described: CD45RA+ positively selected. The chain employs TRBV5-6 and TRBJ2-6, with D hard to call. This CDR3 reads CASSLLGSSGANVLTF. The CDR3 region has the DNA TGTGCCAGCAGCTTGCTCGGAAGCTCTGGGGCCAACGTCCTGACTTTC.